This TCR beta chain derives from a study of T-cell reconstitution after alpha-beta-depleted transplantation in children. Study-wide findings and caveats: In patients about two months after transplant, alpha-beta T cells reportedly arose from several hundred expanded graft clones. Most T-cell counts and diversity one year after the transplant came from T cells that were newly produced. The high TCRbeta diversity at day 60 in some patients came from surviving recipient T cells and thymic progenitors.

Construction of the TCRbeta library involved unique molecular identifiers. TCRdb re-called the PCR reads with MiXCR, one entry per CDR3 protein. The repertoire consists of nearly 350,000 distinct CDR3 sequences, with 15% to 20% occurring once and the leading ten covering roughly 40%. This clonotype was counted at least ten times. The antigen is not known. This specimen was PBMCs, mostly from graft donor cells, taken 360 days after TCRalphabeta/CD19-depleted stem cell transplant. The source is a male patient aged 2 to 10 who had a stem cell transplant for acute lymphoblastic leukemia, so the T cells may come from the graft donor.

The CDR3 nucleotides read TGCGCCAGCAGCCAAGAAGAGGGAGGGCGGGCAGATACGCAGTATTTT. It yields the protein CASSQEEGGRADTQYF. This chain joins TRBV4-3 and TRBJ2-3; 7 positions match TRBD2. The length of the CDR3 is 16 residues. Germline assignment: CDR1 LGHNA and CDR2 YSLEER. After removal of 0 bases from V and 4 bases from J, the junction contained 7 bases not matched to a gene.